This TCR beta chain was observed in a study of PD-1 blockade in classical Hodgkin lymphoma. Time point noted: cycle 4 day 1 (C4D1), after 5 to 7 weeks of nivolumab. Autologous stem cell transplantation was followed by relapse in every patient, and brentuximab vedotin exposure varied. The study recorded best responses of complete response, partial response or progressive disease. The V and J ends lost 4 bases and 8 bases respectively, with 23 bases between them. The germline V gene has CDR1 SEHNR and CDR2 FQNEAQ (reference sequence). This CDR3 has 17 amino acids. Comments on this clone: Its antigen is as yet unknown.

Method: immunoSEQ multiplex PCR; TCRdb's copy keeps in-frame clones and lacks some. The table has roughly 100,000 clones, approximately 90% seen once; the top ten hold about 20%. Findings and limits, study-wide: Anyone who began nivolumab under 1 year after ASCT was excluded. Before treatment, TCR diversity in newly diagnosed patients was reportedly lower than in healthy donors. By C4D1, diversity of CD4+ TCRs had risen significantly, whereas that of CD8+ TCRs had not.

Specimen: peripheral blood mononuclear cells (PBMCs), collected before the fourth cycle of nivolumab. The sequence was collected from a human donor with classical Hodgkin lymphoma. V and J are TRBV7-9 and TRBJ1-4; D is possibly TRBD1 (6 bases). The DNA for the CDR3 is TGTGCCAGCAGCTCCCCGGGGGCCACGACAGGTTCCGAAAAACTGTTTTTT. Its protein product is CASSSPGATTGSEKLFF.